The TCR beta chain under discussion was sequenced for a study of blood T cell repertoires in COVID-19. Source study methods: It was from reference gene primer amplification that nucleated cell counts were estimated. Using immunoSEQ multiplex PCR, the repertoire was profiled, and TCRdb retains in-frame clones only, with some absent. Clone size and V and J calls were adopted from that table, with D and trimming inferred from the DNA. The sample lists about 200,000 clones; more than 70% were seen once. This CDR3 has 12 amino acids. Germline V gene lookup returns CDR1 MDHEN and CDR2 SYDVKM. V was cut by 5 bases and J by 7 bases, with 11 bases left in between. Recruits, aged roughly 18 to 90 years, lived in 24 US areas. For recovered donors of Cohort 3, there were two negative PCRs, clearance, or symptom resolution.

The receptor was derived from a young woman who had recovered from COVID-19. The chain is built from TRBV28 and TRBJ1-2; D may be TRBD1 (5 bases). The sequencing sample was made of PBMCs or T cells enriched from blood (not recorded which). The CDR3 loop reads CASSLPGFGYTF. The CDR3 DNA is TGTGCCAGCAGTCTACCAGGGTTTGGCTACACCTTC.